This TCR beta chain appears in the sequencing data of a study of Graves' ophthalmopathy and Graves' hyperthyroidism (dated by TCRdb to 2017 to 2018). Background for the entire study: Peripheral blood was collected at initial diagnosis, before any treatment. For independent validation, a separate cohort was made up of about 18 hyperthyroidism patients plus 17 patients who later progressed from hyperthyroidism to ophthalmopathy. In roughly six hyperthyroidism patients, T-cell repertoires of thyroid tissue and blood were compared. To explore V-J signatures distinguishing ophthalmopathy from hyperthyroidism, a discovery set of approximately 100 patients (roughly 45 ophthalmopathy, roughly 55 stable hyperthyroidism) was enrolled. Once sampling was done, hyperthyroidism patients were given methimazole at a starting dose of 30 mg daily, while ophthalmopathy patients were given high-dose intravenous methylprednisolone. In total, 135 blood samples were TCR-sequenced: 43 ophthalmopathy, around 75 hyperthyroidism and some 17 hyperthyroidism-to-ophthalmopathy patients. The study used TCR beta repertoire signatures to distinguish Graves' ophthalmopathy from Graves' hyperthyroidism and to predict progression to ophthalmopathy. What the study reported, not specific to this receptor: In validation, the model predicted ophthalmopathy progression with about 71% sensitivity and about 77% specificity; 12 predicted patients were CT-confirmed with GO in a median of approximately 6.2 months. Most expanded thyroid clonotypes with frequency above 0.001 were also detected in blood, suggesting blood repertoires may reflect the thyroid immune response. No statistical method was used to predetermine the sample size, and group allocation was not hidden from the investigators. The 13-signature model separated ophthalmopathy from stable hyperthyroidism with roughly 88% sensitivity and 81.08% specificity in cross-validation, and 80%/75% in the test set.

For repertoire sequencing, TCR beta CDR3 regions were amplified from RNA transcripts. A first-round RT-PCR used HTBI primers with the Qiagen OneStep RT-PCR kit, followed by a second-round multiplex PCR, size selection and purification. Sequencing of the libraries was carried out on an Illumina HiSeq2000 in paired-end mode with 100 bp reads. The original methods were these. SOAPnuke was used for read processing, and reads with adapters, uncalled bases, a mean Phred below 15, or no exact constant-primer or identifier match were discarded. COPE v1.2.5 was used to merge the high-quality paired reads. Clonotypes were defined as unique nucleotide sequences and were aligned to IMGT TRB V, D and J references using MiTCR v1.1. Only V-J combinations with frequency above 0.0001 were analysed, covering more than 99% of repertoires. For each V-J combination, a TCR clonal expansion and chaos score was defined as the ratio of F50 clonal expansion to chaos observed in the TCRdist matrix. Welch's t-statistics and random forest were used to narrow the features down to 10 to 15 V-J combinations, which were then fed into a naive Bayes classifier. Thyroid-blood repertoire similarity was quantified with the Morisita-Horn index. TCRdb passed the public sequencing reads through fastp at Q25 and MiXCR, retaining productive beta sequences. Merged by CDR3 protein, the rows form single entries marked with the most common genes and DNA. The V and J calls reflect TCRdb's pipeline rather than the authors' work. For this sample the table gives 200,000 to 300,000 distinct CDR3 sequences, of which roughly 50% were detected only once. The ten largest clones take up around 47% of the sample.

Ophthalmopathy patients were characterized by moderately to severely active disease, a Clinical Activity Score of at least 3, a NOSPECS grade of at least 4, and a disease duration under 3 months. Patients were excluded if they had other autoimmune diseases, uncontrolled infections, pregnancy or lactation. Clinical symptoms, serum thyroxine, TRAb, thyroid ultrasound and orbital computed tomography formed the basis of the diagnosis. Ficoll-Paque density gradient centrifugation was used to isolate PBMCs from under 11 ml of fresh peripheral blood. Trizol reagent was used to extract the total RNA, and its quality was then checked on an Agilent 2100 Bioanalyzer. For this clonotype: Its antigen remains unidentified. No base quality values were provided; no much bigger clone lies one nucleotide off.

Per the germline V gene (reference sequence), LNHDA is the CDR1 and SQIVND is the CDR2. V loses 3 bases of germline sequence and J loses 7 bases, and the interval between the two ends is 16 bases. From its cysteine to its phenylalanine, the CDR3 spans 14 amino acids. Only the CDR3 part of the read is kept: 42 bases, read in frame from the first base. Sequencing was carried out using peripheral blood. This clonotype originated in an adult man with Graves' ophthalmopathy. Here the chain combines TRBV19 and TRBJ2-7; D gene: possibly TRBD1, on 6 matching bases. CDR3 loop: CASSIGGAMGEQYF. The bases are TGTGCCAGTAGTATTGGGGGCGCGATGGGGGAGCAGTACTTC.